This T cell receptor (beta chain) was identified during a study of T-cell reconstitution after alpha-beta-depleted transplantation in children. Study conclusions and caveats: T-cell numbers and diversity one year post-transplant derived largely from freshly generated T cells. Where alpha-beta T cells came from about two months after transplant was reportedly several hundred expanded graft clones. Recipient T cells and thymic progenitors that survived were the source of the high TCRbeta diversity seen at day 60 in some patients.

Construction of the TCRbeta library involved unique molecular identifiers. TCRdb itself ran the PCR reads through MiXCR, one entry per CDR3 protein. The sample contains fewer than 700,000 distinct CDR3 sequences, over 10% of which appear only once. Only a few counts were recorded for this clonotype. Its antigen is undetermined. The CDR3 sequence is 14 residues long. With 7 bases removed from V and 1 base from J, the gap between germline ends came to 14 bases. Germline V gene lookup returns CDR1 MRHNA and CDR2 SNTAGT. The V and J genes are TRBV6-4 and TRBJ2-7, with D tentatively TRBD1 (6 bases). The source of this sequence is a male patient younger than 18 who had a stem cell transplant for acute myeloid leukemia, so the T cells may come from the graft donor. The sample consisted of PBMCs, mostly from graft donor cells, taken 360 days after TCRalphabeta/CD19-depleted stem cell transplant. For the CDR3, the DNA is TGTGCCAGCACTGGGACACACGCTTCCTACGAGCAGTACTTC. This codes for CASTGTHASYEQYF.